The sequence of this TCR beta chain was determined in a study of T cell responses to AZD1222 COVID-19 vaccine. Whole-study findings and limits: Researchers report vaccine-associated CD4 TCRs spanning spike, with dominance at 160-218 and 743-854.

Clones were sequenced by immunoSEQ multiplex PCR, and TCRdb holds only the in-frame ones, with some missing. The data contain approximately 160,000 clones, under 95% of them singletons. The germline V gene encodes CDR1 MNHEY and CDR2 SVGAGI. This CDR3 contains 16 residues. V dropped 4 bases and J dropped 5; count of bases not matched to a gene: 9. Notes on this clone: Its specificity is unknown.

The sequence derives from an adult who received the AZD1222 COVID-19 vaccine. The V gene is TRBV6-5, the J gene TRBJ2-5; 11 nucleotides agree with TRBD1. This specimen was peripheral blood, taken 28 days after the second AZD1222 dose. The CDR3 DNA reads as TGTGCCAGCAGTTTCCGTACCGGGACAGGGGGGGAGACCCAGTACTTC. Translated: CASSFRTGTGGETQYF.